A selection of T cell receptor beta chains follows, all from one sample in a study of blood T cell repertoires in COVID-19. Profiling relied on immunoSEQ multiplex PCR, and the TCRdb table lists in-frame clones only, not all of them. The data show 300,000 to 500,000 clones, approximately 85% seen once. The sequenced sample was PBMCs or T cells enriched from blood (not recorded which). Receptor source: a woman between 40 and 50 years old with acute COVID-19. Both conserved end residues are part of each CDR3. The order of the fields is J gene, V gene, CDR3 length, CDR3 protein.

J: TRBJ1-5
V: TRBV5-5
length: 15
CDR3: CASSFLGTGGQPQHF

J: TRBJ1-2
V: TRBV25-1
length: 15
CDR3: CASRTTGSRLGGYTF

J: TRBJ2-3
V: TRBV25-1
length: 16
CDR3: CASSFISGAGTDTQYF

J: TRBJ1-4
V: TRBV25-1
length: 15
CDR3: CASSDLGQANEKLFF

J: TRBJ2-3
V: TRBV19
length: 19
CDR3: CASSTSRTSGDRSTDTQYF

J: TRBJ2-2
V: TRBV7-9
length: 17
CDR3: CASSFTPGQGDTGELFF

J: TRBJ1-3
V: TRBV5-1
length: 15
CDR3: CASSLEQGSGNTIYF

J: TRBJ2-7
V: TRBV3-1/TRBV3-2
length: 11
CDR3: CASASAGEQYF

J: TRBJ2-7
V: TRBV4-1
length: 15
CDR3: CASSQDPTATYEQYF

J: TRBJ1-5
V: TRBV7-8
length: 16
CDR3: CASSLTGTIGNQPQHF

J: TRBJ2-1
V: TRBV25-1
length: 13
CDR3: CASRQGVGNEQFF

J: TRBJ2-3
V: TRBV6-5
length: 13
CDR3: CASSRQGTDTQYF

J: TRBJ1-1
V: TRBV19
length: 13
CDR3: CATEDSRNTEAFF

J: TRBJ2-2
V: TRBV18
length: 17
CDR3: CASSPTRQGGNTGELFF

J: TRBJ2-1
V: TRBV12-3/TRBV12-4
length: 13
CDR3: CASSYGSFNEQFF

J: TRBJ2-3
V: TRBV5-4
length: 17
CDR3: CASSSRWGGASTDTQYF

J: TRBJ1-4
V: TRBV7-9
length: 14
CDR3: CASSLAGADEKLFF

J: TRBJ2-5
V: TRBV11-2
length: 14
CDR3: CASSWGQMQETQYF

J: TRBJ2-3
V: TRBV4-1
length: 14
CDR3: CASSQNVLGQGTYF

J: TRBJ2-5
V: TRBV7-8
length: 16
CDR3: CASSSTVAGGLETQYF

J: TRBJ1-1
V: TRBV27
length: 18
CDR3: CASSLRGRGVPLNTEAFF

J: TRBJ1-2
V: TRBV6-5
length: 12
CDR3: CASSFLDYGYTF

J: TRBJ2-7
V: TRBV6-1
length: 17
CDR3: CASSEAPPGSGSYEQYF

J: TRBJ2-2
V: TRBV7-2
length: 14
CDR3: CASSQSPNTGELFF

J: TRBJ1-2
V: TRBV19
length: 15
CDR3: CASSSGLPADYGYTF

J: TRBJ1-5
V: TRBV2
length: 14
CDR3: CASSEGAPNQPQHF

J: TRBJ2-3
V: TRBV7-7
length: 15
CDR3: CASSLDAGSTDTQYF

J: TRBJ1-4
V: TRBV19
length: 14
CDR3: CASSIRRDNEKLFF

J: TRBJ2-7
V: TRBV29-1
length: 12
CDR3: CSVEVLAGEQYF

J: TRBJ1-1
V: TRBV7-2
length: 16
CDR3: CASSLLLRTGNTEAFF

J: TRBJ2-3
V: TRBV12-3/TRBV12-4
length: 12
CDR3: CASSGIPDTQYF

J: TRBJ1-1
V: TRBV7-9
length: 11
CDR3: CASSLDSEAFF

J: TRBJ2-5
V: TRBV20-1
length: 15
CDR3: CSASGLAGVQETQYF

J: TRBJ1-6
V: TRBV5-5
length: 14
CDR3: CASSLRQGNSPLHF

J: TRBJ1-2
V: TRBV6-1
length: 15
CDR3: CASSESGQGGYGYTF

J: TRBJ1-6
V: TRBV6-5
length: 15
CDR3: CASQGDRGRNSPLHF

J: TRBJ1-2
V: TRBV10-3
length: 14
CDR3: CAISESPDSYGYTF

J: TRBJ1-6
V: TRBV10-3
length: 16
CDR3: CAISEPRTGDNSPLHF

J: TRBJ1-6
V: TRBV20-1
length: 10
CDR3: CSAYFESLHF

J: TRBJ2-7
V: TRBV13
length: 14
CDR3: CASSRSGGPYEQYF

J: TRBJ2-7
V: TRBV4-1
length: 15
CDR3: CASSQVSSGTYEQYF

J: TRBJ1-2
V: TRBV19
length: 15
CDR3: CASMETGLTNYGYTF

J: TRBJ2-7
V: TRBV29-1
length: 15
CDR3: CSAKRGMGLEYEQYF

J: TRBJ2-1
V: TRBV30
length: 13
CDR3: CAWSVYEGAEQFF

J: TRBJ2-3
V: TRBV29-1
length: 13
CDR3: CSVEGQGTDTQYF

J: TRBJ1-6
V: TRBV5-1
length: 15
CDR3: CASSLAGPGYSPLHF

J: TRBJ1-2
V: TRBV27
length: 15
CDR3: CASSVREGSRAGYTF

J: TRBJ2-7
V: TRBV2
length: 14
CDR3: CASFGLSGNYEQYF

J: TRBJ1-1
V: TRBV19
length: 15
CDR3: CASSIAGVMNTEAFF

J: TRBJ1-5
V: TRBV12-3/TRBV12-4
length: 12
CDR3: CATRQGVQPQHF

J: TRBJ2-7
V: TRBV6-5
length: 14
CDR3: CASSTQGFAYEQYF

J: TRBJ1-4
V: TRBV5-1
length: 15
CDR3: CASSSQTGTNEKLFF

J: TRBJ2-7
V: TRBV27
length: 14
CDR3: CASRAGTGPYEQYF

J: TRBJ1-2
V: TRBV6-5
length: 13
CDR3: CASSKPGTRGYTF

J: TRBJ2-1
V: TRBV11-2
length: 16
CDR3: CASSLATGTAYNEQFF

J: TRBJ2-3
V: TRBV18
length: 14
CDR3: CASSPGRSTDTQYF

J: TRBJ1-1
V: TRBV13
length: 17
CDR3: CASSPPGQGAEDTEAFF

J: TRBJ2-7
V: TRBV15
length: 16
CDR3: CATSRELGGQGYEQYF

J: TRBJ1-4
V: TRBV7-2
length: 16
CDR3: CASSLDTYATNEKLFF

J: TRBJ1-3
V: TRBV11-2
length: 14
CDR3: CASSLVSAGNTIYF